This T cell receptor (beta chain) originates from a study of cytomegalovirus exposure and HLA in healthy donors. Study conclusions and caveats: A later analysis found that most CMV-associated TCR beta chains appeared HLA-restricted. In a later analysis, a genetic analysis reported fewer productive-TCR N-insertions in an Asian-associated ancestry cluster than the cohort average.

Use of 60 Vbeta and 13 Jbeta primers characterized the PCR. Assay: immunoSEQ multiplex PCR; the TCRdb copy retains only in-frame clones and omits some. The table shows around 160,000 clones, with 80% to 90% occurring only once. Worth noting for this clone: Its antigen is undetermined.

The CDR3 runs 16 residues. V was pared by 0 bases and J by 2 bases, with 14 bases between. Germline assignment: CDR1 GTSNPN and CDR2 SVGIG (reference sequence). The clonotype originates from a man younger than 35 in good health and CMV-seropositive. Sequenced sample: PBMCs. The chain is built from TRBV30 and TRBJ1-3; weak D call: TRBD1 (5 bases). The CDR3 spells CAWSVETGLAGNTIYF. The DNA for the CDR3 is TGTGCCTGGAGTGTAGAAACAGGTCTGGCTGGAAACACCATATATTTT.